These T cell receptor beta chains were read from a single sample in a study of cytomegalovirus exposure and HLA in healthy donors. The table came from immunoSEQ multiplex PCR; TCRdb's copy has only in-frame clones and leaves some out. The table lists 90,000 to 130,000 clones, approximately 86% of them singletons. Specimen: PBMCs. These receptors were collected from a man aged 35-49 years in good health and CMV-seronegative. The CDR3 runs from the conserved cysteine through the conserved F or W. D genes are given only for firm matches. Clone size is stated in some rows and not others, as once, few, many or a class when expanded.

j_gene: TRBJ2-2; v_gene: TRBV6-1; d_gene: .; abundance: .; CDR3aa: CASDRSTGELFF; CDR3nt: TGTGCCAGCGACAGGAGCACCGGGGAGCTGTTTTTT
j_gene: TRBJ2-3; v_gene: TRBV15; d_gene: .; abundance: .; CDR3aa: CATSRDMRSTDTQYF; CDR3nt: TGTGCCACCAGCAGAGACATGCGAAGCACAGATACGCAGTATTTT
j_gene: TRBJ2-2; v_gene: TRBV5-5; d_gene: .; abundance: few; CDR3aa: CASSLVAGTGELFF; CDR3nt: TGTGCCAGCAGCTTGGTAGCCGGGACCGGGGAGCTGTTTTTT
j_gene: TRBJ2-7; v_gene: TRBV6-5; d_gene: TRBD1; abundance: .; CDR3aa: CASSYSRTGNYEQYF; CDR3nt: TGTGCCAGCAGTTACTCCAGGACAGGGAACTACGAGCAGTACTTC
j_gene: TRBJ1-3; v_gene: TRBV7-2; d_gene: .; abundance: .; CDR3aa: CASSQTASGNTIYF; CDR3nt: TGTGCCAGCAGCCAGACAGCTTCTGGAAACACCATATATTTT
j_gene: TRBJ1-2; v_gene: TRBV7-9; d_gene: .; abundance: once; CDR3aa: CASSLKPTANYGYTF; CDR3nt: TGTGCCAGCAGCTTAAAACCTACCGCTAACTATGGCTACACCTTC
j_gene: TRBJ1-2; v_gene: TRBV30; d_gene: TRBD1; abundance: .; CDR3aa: CAWSVETGAGYTF; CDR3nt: TGTGCCTGGAGTGTAGAGACAGGGGCTGGCTACACCTTC
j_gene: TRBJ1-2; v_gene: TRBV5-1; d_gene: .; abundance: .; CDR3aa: CASSLAGKEAGGYTF; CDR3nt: TGCGCCAGCAGCTTGGCCGGAAAGGAAGCGGGGGGCTACACCTTC
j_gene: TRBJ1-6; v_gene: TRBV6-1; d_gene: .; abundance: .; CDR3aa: CASSLGAYNSPLHF; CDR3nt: TGTGCCAGCAGTTTGGGAGCCTATAATTCACCCCTCCACTTT
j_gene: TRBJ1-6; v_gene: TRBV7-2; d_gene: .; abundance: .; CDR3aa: CASSLAATSPLHF; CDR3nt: TGTGCCAGCAGCCTAGCGGCCACCTCACCCCTCCACTTT
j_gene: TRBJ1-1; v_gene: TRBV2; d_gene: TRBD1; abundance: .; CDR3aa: CASSEPRQGFMNTEAFF; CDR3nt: TGTGCCAGCAGTGAACCTCGACAGGGCTTTATGAACACTGAAGCTTTCTTT
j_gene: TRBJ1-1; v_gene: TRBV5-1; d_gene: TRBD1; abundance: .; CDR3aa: CASSSTWTGGIIEAFF; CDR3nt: TGCGCCAGCAGCTCTACCTGGACAGGGGGCATTATTGAAGCTTTCTTT
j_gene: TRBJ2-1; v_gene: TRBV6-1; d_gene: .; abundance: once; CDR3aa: CASSVRTASSYNEQFF; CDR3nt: TGTGCCAGCAGTGTTCGGACTGCAAGCTCCTACAATGAGCAGTTCTTC
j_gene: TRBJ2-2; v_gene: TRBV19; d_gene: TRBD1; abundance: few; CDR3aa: CASTDRATGELFF; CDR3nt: TGTGCCAGTACGGACAGGGCCACCGGGGAGCTGTTTTTT
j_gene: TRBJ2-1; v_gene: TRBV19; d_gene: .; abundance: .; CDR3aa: CASRPGGHEQFF; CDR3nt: TGTGCCAGTAGACCAGGGGGGCATGAGCAGTTCTTC
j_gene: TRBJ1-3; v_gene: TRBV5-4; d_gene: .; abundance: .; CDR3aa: CASSLGDIRSGNTIYF; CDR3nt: TGTGCCAGCAGCTTGGGGGACATTCGCTCTGGAAACACCATATATTTT
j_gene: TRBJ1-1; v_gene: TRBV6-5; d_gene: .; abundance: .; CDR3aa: CASSYSTGWDTEAFF; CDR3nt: TGTGCCAGCAGTTACTCAACAGGTTGGGACACTGAAGCTTTCTTT
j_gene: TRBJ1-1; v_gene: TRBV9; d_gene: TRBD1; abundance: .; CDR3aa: CASSPRTGTEAFF; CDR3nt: TGTGCCAGCAGCCCCCGGACAGGGACTGAAGCTTTCTTT
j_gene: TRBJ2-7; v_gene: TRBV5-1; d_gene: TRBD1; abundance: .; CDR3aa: CASSSTGTGYPYEQYF; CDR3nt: TGCGCCAGCAGCTCGACCGGGACAGGGTATCCCTACGAGCAGTACTTC
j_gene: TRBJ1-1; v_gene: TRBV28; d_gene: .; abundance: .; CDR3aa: CASSRIQSFMNTEAFF; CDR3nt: TGTGCCAGCAGTAGAATACAGAGCTTCATGAACACTGAAGCTTTCTTT
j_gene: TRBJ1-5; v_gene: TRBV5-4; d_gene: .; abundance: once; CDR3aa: CASSQIPGDNQPQHF; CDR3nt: TGTGCCAGCAGCCAAATTCCAGGGGATAATCAGCCCCAGCATTTT
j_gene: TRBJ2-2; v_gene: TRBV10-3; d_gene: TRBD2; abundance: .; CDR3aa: CAIRSGTSGGSTGELFF; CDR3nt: TGTGCCATCCGTTCCGGGACTAGCGGGGGGTCGACCGGGGAGCTGTTTTTT
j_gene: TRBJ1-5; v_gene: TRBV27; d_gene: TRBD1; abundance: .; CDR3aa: CASSDRAPNQPQHF; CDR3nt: TGTGCCAGCAGTGACAGGGCCCCTAATCAGCCCCAGCATTTT
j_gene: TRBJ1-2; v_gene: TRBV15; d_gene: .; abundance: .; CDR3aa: CATQGSYGYTF; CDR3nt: TGTGCCACCCAGGGCAGCTATGGCTACACCTTC
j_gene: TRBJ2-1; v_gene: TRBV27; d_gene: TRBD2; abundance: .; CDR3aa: CASSFSGGAFNEQFF; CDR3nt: TGTGCCAGCAGTTTCAGCGGGGGGGCGTTCAATGAGCAGTTCTTC
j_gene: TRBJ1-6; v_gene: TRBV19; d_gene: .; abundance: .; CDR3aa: CASSPPQNYNSPLHF; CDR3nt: TGTGCCAGTAGTCCCCCACAGAACTATAATTCACCCCTCCACTTT
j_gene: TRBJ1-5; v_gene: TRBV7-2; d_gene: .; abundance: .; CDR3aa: CASSLAGRQGNQPQHF; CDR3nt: TGTGCCAGCAGCTTAGCCGGCAGGCAGGGCAATCAGCCCCAGCATTTT
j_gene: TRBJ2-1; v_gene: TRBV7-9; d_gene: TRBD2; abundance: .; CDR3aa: CASPGGTAYNEQFF; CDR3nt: TGTGCCAGCCCGGGGGGGACTGCCTACAATGAGCAGTTCTTC
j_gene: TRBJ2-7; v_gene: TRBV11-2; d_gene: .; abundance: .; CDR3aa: CASSLWGDEQYF; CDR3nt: TGTGCCAGCAGCTTATGGGGGGACGAGCAGTACTTC
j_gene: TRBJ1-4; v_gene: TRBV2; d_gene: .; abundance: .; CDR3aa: CASSARTVNEKLFF; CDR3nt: TGTGCCAGCAGTGCAAGGACAGTTAATGAAAAACTGTTTTTT
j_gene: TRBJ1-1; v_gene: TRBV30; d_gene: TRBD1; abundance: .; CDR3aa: CAWSVRTGSEAFF; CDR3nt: TGTGCCTGGAGTGTAAGGACAGGAAGTGAAGCTTTCTTT
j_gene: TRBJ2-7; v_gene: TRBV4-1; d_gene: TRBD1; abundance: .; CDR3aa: CASSPGTANLGEQYF; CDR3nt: TGCGCCAGCAGCCCCGGGACAGCGAACCTTGGAGAGCAGTACTTC
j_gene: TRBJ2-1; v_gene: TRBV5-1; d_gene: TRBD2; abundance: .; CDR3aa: CASSFESGGWNEQFF; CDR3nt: TGCGCCAGCAGCTTTGAGAGCGGGGGGTGGAATGAGCAGTTCTTC
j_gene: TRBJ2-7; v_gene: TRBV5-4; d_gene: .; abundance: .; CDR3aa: CASSLVGRSYEQYF; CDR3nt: TGTGCCAGCAGCTTGGTAGGCAGGTCCTACGAGCAGTACTTC
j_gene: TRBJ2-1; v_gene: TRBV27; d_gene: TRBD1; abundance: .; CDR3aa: CASSPLLTGRRNHEQFF; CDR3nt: TGTGCCAGCAGTCCCTTGCTGACAGGGAGAAGAAATCATGAGCAGTTCTTC
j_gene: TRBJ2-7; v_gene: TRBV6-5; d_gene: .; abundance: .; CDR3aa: CASSSGTYEQYF; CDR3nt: TGTGCCAGCAGTTCCGGGACCTACGAGCAGTACTTC
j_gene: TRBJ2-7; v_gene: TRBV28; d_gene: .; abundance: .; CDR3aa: CASSLGVYEQYF; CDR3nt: TGTGCCAGCAGCCTCGGGGTCTACGAGCAGTACTTC
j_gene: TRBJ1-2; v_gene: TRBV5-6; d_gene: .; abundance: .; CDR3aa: CASSSGQGQGGYTF; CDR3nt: TGTGCCAGCAGCTCGGGGCAGGGGCAGGGTGGCTACACCTTC
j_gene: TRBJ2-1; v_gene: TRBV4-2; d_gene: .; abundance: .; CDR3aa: CASSQDRQGGYNEQFF; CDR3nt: TGTGCCAGCAGCCAAGATCGGCAGGGCGGCTACAATGAGCAGTTCTTC
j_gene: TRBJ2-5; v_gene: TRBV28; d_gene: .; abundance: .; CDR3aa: CASSFSTPGRETQYF; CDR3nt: TGTGCCAGCAGTTTTAGCACCCCGGGTAGAGAGACCCAGTACTTC
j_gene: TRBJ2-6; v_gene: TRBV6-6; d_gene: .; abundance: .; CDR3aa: CASSRPTETGANVLTF; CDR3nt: TGTGCCAGCAGCCGACCGACAGAAACTGGGGCCAACGTCCTGACTTTC
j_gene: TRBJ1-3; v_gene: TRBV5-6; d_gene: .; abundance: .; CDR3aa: CASSFLESSGNTIYF; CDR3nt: TGTGCCAGCAGCTTCCTCGAGAGCTCTGGAAACACCATATATTTT
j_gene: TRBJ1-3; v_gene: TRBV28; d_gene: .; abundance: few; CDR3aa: CASSFAGISGNTIYF; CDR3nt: TGTGCCAGCAGTTTCGCCGGGATCTCTGGAAACACCATATATTTT
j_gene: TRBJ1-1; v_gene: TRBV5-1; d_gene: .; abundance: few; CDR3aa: CASSVPGGNTEAFF; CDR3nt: TGCGCCAGCAGCGTTCCCGGGGGGAACACTGAAGCTTTCTTT
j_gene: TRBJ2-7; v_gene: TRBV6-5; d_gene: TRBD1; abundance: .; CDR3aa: CASSRRDRVYEQYF; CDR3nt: TGTGCCAGCAGTCGCCGGGACAGGGTGTACGAGCAGTACTTC
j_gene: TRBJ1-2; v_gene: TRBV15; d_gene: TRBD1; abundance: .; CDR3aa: CATSMDRGFYGYTF; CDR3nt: TGTGCCACCAGTATGGACAGGGGGTTCTATGGCTACACCTTC
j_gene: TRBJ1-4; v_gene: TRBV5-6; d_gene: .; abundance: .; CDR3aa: CASSGKTGISVFDEKLFF; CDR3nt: TGTGCCAGCAGCGGGAAGACAGGCATCTCCGTTTTCGACGAAAAACTGTTTTTT
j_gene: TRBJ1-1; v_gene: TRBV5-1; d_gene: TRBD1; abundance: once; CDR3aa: CASSLVGQGNTEAFF; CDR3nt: TGCGCCAGCAGCTTGGTCGGACAGGGGAACACTGAAGCTTTCTTT
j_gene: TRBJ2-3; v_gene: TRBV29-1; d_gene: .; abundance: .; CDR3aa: CSVKQGLTDTQYF; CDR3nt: TGCAGCGTTAAACAGGGTCTCACAGATACGCAGTATTTT
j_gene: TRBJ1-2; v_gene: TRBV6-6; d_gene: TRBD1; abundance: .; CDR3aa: CASSDLGRGRSGYTF; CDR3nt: TGTGCCAGCAGTGACCTCGGGAGGGGGCGAAGTGGCTACACCTTC
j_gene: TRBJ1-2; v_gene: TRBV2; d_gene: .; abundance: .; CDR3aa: CASSAGVGGFYGYTF; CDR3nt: TGTGCCAGCAGTGCTGGGGTGGGGGGGTTCTATGGCTACACCTTC
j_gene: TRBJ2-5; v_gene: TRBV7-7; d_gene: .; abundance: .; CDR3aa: CASSLSQGHQETQYF; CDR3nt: TGTGCCAGCAGCTTGAGCCAGGGGCACCAAGAGACCCAGTACTTC
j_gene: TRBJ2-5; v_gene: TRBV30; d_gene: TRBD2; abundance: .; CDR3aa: CAWRVAGVQETQYF; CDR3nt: TGTGCCTGGAGAGTAGCGGGGGTTCAAGAGACCCAGTACTTC
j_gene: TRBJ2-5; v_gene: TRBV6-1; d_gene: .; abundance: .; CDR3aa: CASSGLSVGETQYF; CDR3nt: TGTGCCAGCAGTGGTCTCTCTGTCGGTGAGACCCAGTACTTC
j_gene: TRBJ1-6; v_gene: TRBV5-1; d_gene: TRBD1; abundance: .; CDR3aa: CASSGEGQGNSPLHF; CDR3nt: TGCGCCAGCAGCGGGGAGGGACAGGGGAATTCACCCCTCCACTTT